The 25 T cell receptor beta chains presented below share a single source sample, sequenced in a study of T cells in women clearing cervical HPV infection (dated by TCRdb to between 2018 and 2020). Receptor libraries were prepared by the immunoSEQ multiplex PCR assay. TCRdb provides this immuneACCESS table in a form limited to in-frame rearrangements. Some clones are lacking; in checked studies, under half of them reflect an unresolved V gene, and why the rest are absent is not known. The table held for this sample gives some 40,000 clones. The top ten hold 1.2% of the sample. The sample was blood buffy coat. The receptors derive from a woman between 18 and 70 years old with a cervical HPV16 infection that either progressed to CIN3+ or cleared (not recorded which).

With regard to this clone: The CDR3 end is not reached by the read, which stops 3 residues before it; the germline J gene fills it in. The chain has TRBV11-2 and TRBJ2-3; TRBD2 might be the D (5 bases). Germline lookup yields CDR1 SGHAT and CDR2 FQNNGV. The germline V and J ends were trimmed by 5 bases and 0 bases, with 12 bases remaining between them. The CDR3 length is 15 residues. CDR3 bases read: TGTGCCAGCAGCGAACCTCGGACTAGCACAGATACG. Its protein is CASSEPRTSTDT. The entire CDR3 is CASSEPRTSTDTQYF.

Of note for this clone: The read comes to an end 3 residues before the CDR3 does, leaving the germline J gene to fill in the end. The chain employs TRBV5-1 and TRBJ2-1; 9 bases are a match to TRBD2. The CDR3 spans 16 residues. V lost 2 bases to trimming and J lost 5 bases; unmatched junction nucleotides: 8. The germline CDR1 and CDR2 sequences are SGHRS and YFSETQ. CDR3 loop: CASSFPSGGSDNEQFF. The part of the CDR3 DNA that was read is TGCGCCAGCAGCTTTCCGAGCGGGGGGTCAGACAATGAG.

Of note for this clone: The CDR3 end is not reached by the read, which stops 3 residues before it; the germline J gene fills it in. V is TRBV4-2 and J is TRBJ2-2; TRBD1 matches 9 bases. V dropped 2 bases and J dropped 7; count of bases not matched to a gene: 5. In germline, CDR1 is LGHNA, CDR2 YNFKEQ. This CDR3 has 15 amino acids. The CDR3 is CASSQWDRDHGELFF. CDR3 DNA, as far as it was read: TGTGCCAGCAGCCAATGGGACAGGGATCACGGGGAG.

The CDR3 region is CASSPPGRDRNTEAFF. The DNA read from the CDR3 is TGTGCCAGCTCACCACCCGGCCGAGACAGGAACACTGAA. This rearrangement joins TRBV18 to TRBJ1-1, with TRBD1 as a possible D gene (5 bases). The read falls 3 residues short of the CDR3 end, and the missing part is taken from the germline J gene. CDR1 is KGHSH and CDR2 is LQKENI in the germline V gene. The CDR3 runs to 16 residues. Trimming stripped 0 bases from V and 1 base from J, with 12 bases between.

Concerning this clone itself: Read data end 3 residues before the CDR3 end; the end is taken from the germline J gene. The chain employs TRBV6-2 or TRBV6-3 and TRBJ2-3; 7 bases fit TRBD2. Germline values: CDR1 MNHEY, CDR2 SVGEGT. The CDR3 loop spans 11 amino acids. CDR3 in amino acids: CASGGGKAQYF. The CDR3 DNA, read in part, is TGTGCCAGCGGGGGGGGTAAGGCG.

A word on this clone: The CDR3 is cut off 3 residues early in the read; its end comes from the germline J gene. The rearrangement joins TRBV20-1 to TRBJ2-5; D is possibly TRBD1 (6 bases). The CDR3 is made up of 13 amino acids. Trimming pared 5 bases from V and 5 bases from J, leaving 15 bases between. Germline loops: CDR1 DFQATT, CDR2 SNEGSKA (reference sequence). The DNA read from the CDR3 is TGCAGTGCTCGCCCTGGGGGCGCCGAGACC. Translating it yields CSARPGGAET. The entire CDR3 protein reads CSARPGGAETQYF.

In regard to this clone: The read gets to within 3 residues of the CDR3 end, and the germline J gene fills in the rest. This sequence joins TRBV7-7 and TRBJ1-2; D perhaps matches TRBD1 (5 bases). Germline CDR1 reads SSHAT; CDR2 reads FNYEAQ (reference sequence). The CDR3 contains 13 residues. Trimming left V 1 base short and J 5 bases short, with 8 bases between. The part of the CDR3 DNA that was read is TGTGCCAGCAGCTTAGGCAGGGTATATGGC. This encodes CASSLGRVYG. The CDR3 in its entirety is CASSLGRVYGYTF.

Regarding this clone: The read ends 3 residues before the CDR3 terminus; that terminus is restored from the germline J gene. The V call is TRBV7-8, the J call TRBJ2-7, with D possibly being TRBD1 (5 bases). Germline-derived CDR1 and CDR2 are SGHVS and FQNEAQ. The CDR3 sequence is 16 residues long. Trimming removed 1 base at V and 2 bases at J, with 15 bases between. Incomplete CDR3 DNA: TGTGCCAGCAGCTTAGGGGCTACAGGATCTGCCTACGAG. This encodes CASSLGATGSAYE. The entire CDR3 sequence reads CASSLGATGSAYEQYF.

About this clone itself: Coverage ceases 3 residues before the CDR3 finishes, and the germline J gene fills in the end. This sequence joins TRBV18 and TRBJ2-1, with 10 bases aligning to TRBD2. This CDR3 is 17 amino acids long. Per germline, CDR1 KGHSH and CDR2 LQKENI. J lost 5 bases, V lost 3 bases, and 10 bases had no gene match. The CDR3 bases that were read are TGTGCCAGCTCACCCGTAGCGGGAGGCCTCTTCAACAATGAG. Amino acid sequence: CASSPVAGGLFNNE. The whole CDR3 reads CASSPVAGGLFNNEQFF.

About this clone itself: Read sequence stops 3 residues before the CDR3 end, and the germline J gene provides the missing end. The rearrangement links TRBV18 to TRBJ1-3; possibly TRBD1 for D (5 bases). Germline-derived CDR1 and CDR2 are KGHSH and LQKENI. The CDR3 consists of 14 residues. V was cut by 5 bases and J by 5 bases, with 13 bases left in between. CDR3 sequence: CASSEGTSRNTIYF. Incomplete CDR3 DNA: TGTGCCAGCTCAGAGGGGACTTCTAGAAACACC.

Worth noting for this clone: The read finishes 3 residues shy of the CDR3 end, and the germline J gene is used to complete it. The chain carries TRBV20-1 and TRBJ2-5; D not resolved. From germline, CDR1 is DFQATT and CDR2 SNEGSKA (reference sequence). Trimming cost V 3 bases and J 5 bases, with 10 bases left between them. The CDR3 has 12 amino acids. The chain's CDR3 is CSARPGGETQYF. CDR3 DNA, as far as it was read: TGCAGTGCTAGGCCGGGTGGCGAGACC.

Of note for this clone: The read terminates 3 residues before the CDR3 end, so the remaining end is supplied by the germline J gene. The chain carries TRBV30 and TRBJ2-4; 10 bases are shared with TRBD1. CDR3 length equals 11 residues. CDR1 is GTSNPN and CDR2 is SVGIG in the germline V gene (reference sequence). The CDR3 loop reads CAWRRTGGQYF. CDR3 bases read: TGTGCCTGGAGGAGGACAGGGGGT.

Partial CDR3 DNA: TGTGCCAGCAGCCAAGATCGGGGGGGCCAAGAGACC. Amino acid sequence: CASSQDRGGQET. The full CDR3 sequence reads CASSQDRGGQETQYF. V is TRBV4-2 and J is TRBJ2-5; 8 bases fit TRBD2. The read is 3 residues too short to cover the CDR3 end, so that end is filled in from the germline J gene. The CDR3 consists of 15 residues. Germline CDR1 and CDR2: LGHNA and YNFKEQ. V was pared by 0 bases and J by 1 base, with 1 base of the junction left unmatched.

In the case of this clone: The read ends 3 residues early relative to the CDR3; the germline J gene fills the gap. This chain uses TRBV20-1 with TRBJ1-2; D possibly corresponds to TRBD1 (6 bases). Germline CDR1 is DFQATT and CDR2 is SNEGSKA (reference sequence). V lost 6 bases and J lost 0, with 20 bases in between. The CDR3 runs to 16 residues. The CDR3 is CSAHAINRDANYGYTF. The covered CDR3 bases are TGCAGTGCGCACGCGATTAACAGGGACGCTAACTATGGC.

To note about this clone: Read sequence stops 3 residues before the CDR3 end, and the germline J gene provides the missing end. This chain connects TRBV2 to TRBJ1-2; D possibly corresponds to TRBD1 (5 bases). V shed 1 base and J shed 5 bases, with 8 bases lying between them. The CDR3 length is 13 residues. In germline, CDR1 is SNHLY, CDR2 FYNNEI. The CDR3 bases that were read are TGTGCCAGCAGTGAAGTTCAGGGATATGGC. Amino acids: CASSEVQGYG. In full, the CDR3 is CASSEVQGYGYTF. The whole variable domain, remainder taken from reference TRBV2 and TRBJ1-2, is EPEVTQTPSHQVTQMGQEVILRCVPISNHLYFYWYRQILGQKVEFLVSFYNNEISEKSEIFDDQFSVERPDGSNFTLKIRSTKLEDSAMYFCASSEVQGYGYTFGSGTRLTVV.

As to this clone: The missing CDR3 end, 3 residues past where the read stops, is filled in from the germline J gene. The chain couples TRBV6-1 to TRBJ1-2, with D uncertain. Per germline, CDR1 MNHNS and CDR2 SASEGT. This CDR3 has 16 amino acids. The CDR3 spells CASSELGSPSSYEYTF. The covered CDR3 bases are TGTGCCAGCAGTGAACTGGGCTCTCCTAGCTCCTACGAA.

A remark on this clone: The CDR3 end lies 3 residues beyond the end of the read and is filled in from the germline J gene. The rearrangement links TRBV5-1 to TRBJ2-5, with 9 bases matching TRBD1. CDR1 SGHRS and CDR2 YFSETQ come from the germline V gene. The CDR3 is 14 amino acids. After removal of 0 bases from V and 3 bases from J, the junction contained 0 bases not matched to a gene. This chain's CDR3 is CASSLGTGEETQYF. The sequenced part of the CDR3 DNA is TGCGCCAGCAGCTTGGGGACAGGGGAAGAGACC. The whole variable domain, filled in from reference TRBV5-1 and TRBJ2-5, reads KAGVTQTPRYLIKTRGQQVTLSCSPISGHRSVSWYQQTPGQGLQFLFEYFSETQRNKGNFPGRFSGRQFSNSRSEMNVSTLELGDSALYLCASSLGTGEETQYFGPGTRLLVL.

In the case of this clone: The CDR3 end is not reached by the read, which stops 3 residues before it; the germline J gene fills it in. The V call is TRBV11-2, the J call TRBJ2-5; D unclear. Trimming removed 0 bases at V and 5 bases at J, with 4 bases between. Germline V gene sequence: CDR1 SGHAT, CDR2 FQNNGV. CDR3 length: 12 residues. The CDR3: CASSLDSETQYF. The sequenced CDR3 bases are TGTGCCAGCAGCTTAGATAGCGAGACC.

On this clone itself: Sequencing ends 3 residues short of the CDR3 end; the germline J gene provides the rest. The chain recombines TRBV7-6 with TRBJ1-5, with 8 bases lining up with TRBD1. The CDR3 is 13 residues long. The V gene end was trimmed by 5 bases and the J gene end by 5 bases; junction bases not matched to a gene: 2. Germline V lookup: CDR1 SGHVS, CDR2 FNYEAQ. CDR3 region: CASSGGQDQPQHF. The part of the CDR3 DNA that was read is TGTGCCAGCAGCGGGGGACAGGATCAGCCC.

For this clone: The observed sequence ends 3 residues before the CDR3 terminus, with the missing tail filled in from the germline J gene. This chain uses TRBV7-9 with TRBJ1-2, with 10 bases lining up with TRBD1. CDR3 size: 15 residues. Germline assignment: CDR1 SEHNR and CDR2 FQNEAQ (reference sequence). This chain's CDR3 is CASSLSRTGGQGYTF. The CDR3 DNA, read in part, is TGTGCCAGCAGCTTAAGTAGGACAGGGGGTCAAGGC. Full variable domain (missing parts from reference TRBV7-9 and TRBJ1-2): DTGVSQNPRHKITKRGQNVTFRCDPISEHNRLYWYRQTLGQGPEFLTYFQNEAQLEKSRLLSDRFSAERPKGSFSTLEIQRTEQGDSAMYLCASSLSRTGGQGYTFGSGTRLTVV.

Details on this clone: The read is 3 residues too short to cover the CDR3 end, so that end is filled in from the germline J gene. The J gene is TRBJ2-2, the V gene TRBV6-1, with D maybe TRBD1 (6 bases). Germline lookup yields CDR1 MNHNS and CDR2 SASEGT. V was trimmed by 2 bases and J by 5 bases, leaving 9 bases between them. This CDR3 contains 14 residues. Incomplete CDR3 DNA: TGTGCCAGCAGTGAAAACAGGGATACCGGGGAG. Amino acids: CASSENRDTGE. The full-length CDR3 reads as CASSENRDTGELFF.

CDR3 amino acids: CSAREILFPYEQYF. The sequenced part of the CDR3 DNA is TGCAGTGCTAGAGAAATCCTCTTCCCCTACGAG. The chain recombines TRBV20-1 with TRBJ2-7; unclear D gene. The read ends 3 residues before the CDR3 terminus; that terminus is restored from the germline J gene. Trimming took off 0 bases at V and 2 bases at J, with 11 bases between the two ends. Per germline, CDR1 DFQATT and CDR2 SNEGSKA (reference sequence). This CDR3 is 14 amino acids long.

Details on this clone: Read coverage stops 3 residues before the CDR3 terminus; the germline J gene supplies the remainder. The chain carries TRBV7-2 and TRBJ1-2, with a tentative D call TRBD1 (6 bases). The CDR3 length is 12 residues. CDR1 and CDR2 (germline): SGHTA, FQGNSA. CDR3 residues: CASSLGTGCYTF. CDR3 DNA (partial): TGTGCCAGCAGCTTAGGAACAGGGTGC.

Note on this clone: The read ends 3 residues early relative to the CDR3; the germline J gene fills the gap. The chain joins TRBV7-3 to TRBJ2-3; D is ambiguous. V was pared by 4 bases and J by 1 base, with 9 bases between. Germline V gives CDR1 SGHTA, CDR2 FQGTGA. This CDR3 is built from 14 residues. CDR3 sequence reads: CASSSRLRTDTQYF. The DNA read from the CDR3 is TGTGCCAGCAGCTCGCGTCTGCGCACAGATACG.

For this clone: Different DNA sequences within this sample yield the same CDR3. Here the CDR3 reads CASSLAYSYDYTF. The covered CDR3 bases are TGTGCCAGCAGCTTAGCGTACAGCTACGAC. V is TRBV7-2 and J is TRBJ1-2; no clear D. The missing CDR3 end, 3 residues past where the read stops, is filled in from the germline J gene. Looked up from germline, CDR1 is SGHTA and CDR2 is FQGNSA. This CDR3 spans 13 amino acids.